This TCR beta chain originates from a study of T cell responses to AZD1222 COVID-19 vaccine. Study results and caveats: Dominant CD4 TCR responses targeted spike regions 160-218 and 743-854. Spike-specific TCR repertoires showed rising breadth and depth after two AZD1222 doses. Clonal diversity was possibly underestimated, and white British individuals and females predominated among donors.

About this clone: Its antigen is as yet unknown.

V gave up 1 base and J gave up 1 base, with 13 bases separating them. This CDR3 spans 16 amino acids. CDR1 and CDR2 from the germline V gene are LGHDT and YNNKEL (reference sequence). This table comes from immunoSEQ multiplex PCR, and its TCRdb copy is limited to in-frame clones, with some not included. The sample yields tens of thousands of clones, around 90% seen once. Sequencing used peripheral blood, obtained on day 0 of AZD1222 vaccination. This clonotype was sampled from an adult in good health. This chain links TRBV3-1 (or the pseudogene TRBV3-2) with TRBJ2-5; maybe TRBD2 (7 bases). In DNA, the CDR3 is TGTGCCAGCAGCCAAGTGGCGGGGGCAGCCCAAGAGACCCAGTACTTC. This gives the protein CASSQVAGAAQETQYF.